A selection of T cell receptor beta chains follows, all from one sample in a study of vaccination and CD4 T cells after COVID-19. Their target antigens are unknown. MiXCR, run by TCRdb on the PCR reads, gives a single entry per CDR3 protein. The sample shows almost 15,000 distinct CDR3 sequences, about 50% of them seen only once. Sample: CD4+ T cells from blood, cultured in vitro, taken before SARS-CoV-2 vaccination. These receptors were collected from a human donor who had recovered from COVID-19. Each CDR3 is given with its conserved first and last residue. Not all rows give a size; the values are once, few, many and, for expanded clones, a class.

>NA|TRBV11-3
CASSLIRDTGELFF
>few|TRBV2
CASAIDRGMRGYTF
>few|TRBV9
CASSALAGGETGELFF
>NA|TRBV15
CATSRPQGMNTEAFF
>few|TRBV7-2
CASSLSRAEAFF
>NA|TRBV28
CASSLWGGNTEAFF
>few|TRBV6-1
CASSEAGTLGNTIYF
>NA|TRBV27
CASSVGTGGYEQYF
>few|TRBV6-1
CASMGQRTYGYTF
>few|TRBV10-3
CAISGRGDYGYTF
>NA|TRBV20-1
CSAGRVNQPQHF
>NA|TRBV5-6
CASSFFTSGNSPLHF
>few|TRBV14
CASSRDRGRGYTF
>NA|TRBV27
CASSSLGGHTIYF
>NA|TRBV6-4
CASSDSSGGADTQYF
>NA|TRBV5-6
CASSPAGLWETQYF
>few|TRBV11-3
CASSTLRTGVGQETQYF
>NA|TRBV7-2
CASSIIRGRWPYEQYF
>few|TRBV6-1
CASSDRDRAGGYTF
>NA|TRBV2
CASRDRGRRGQYF
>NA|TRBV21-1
CASSKVVQGGYEQYF
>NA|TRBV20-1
CSARDHGTSGRRDTQYF
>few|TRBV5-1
CASSLGFTGGDYGYTF
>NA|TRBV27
CASSHRTGQETQYF
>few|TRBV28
CASSPALLDQPQHF
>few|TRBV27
CASSPRLAGGRLGQFF
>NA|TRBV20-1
CSAVGLLNTEAFF
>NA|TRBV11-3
CASSYRDSTYEQYF
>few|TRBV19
CASSLQGAMNTEAFF
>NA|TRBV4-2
CASSQETTGNTIYF
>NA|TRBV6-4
CASRAPYRDNQPQHF